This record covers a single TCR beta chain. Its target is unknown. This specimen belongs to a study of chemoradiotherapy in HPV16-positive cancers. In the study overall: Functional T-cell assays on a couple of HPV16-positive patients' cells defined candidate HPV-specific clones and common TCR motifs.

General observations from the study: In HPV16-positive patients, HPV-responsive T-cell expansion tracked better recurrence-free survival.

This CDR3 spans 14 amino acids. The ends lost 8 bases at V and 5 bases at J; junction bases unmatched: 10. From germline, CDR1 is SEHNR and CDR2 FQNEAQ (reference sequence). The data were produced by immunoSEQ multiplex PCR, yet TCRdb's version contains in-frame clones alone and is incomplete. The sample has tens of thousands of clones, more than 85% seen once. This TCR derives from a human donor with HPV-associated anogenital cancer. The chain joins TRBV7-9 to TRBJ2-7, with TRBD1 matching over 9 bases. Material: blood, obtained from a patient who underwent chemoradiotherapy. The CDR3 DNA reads TGTGCCAGCGCAAGCCGGGACAGGGAGAACGAGCAGTACTTC. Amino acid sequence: CASASRDRENEQYF. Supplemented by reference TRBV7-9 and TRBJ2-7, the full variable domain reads DTGVSQNPRHKITKRGQNVTFRCDPISEHNRLYWYRQTLGQGPEFLTYFQNEAQLEKSRLLSDRFSAERPKGSFSTLEIQRTEQGDSAMYLCASASRDRENEQYFGPGTRLTVT.